This T cell receptor (beta chain) was observed in a study of somatic mutations in cytotoxic T cells in rheumatoid arthritis. Overall study: After diagnosis, patient blood (approximately 30 ml EDTA) was drawn right away, before any treatment was given. Flow sorting yielded some V beta antibody-stained T-cell populations at nearly 100% purity, among them V beta1+ cells sequenced for TCRB. Notes on the study in general: Within 8 of 65 patients, the single biggest CD8+ clone made up more than 20% of CD8+ cells.

Trimming pared 1 base from V and 10 bases from J, leaving 8 bases between. CDR1 and CDR2 (germline): LNHNV, YYDKDF (reference sequence). The CDR3 consists of 12 residues. On this clone itself: Its antigen is undetermined.

Repertoires were generated with immunoSEQ multiplex PCR, while TCRdb's copy carries only in-frame clones and drops some. The sample records about 15,000 clones, nearly 80% being singletons. Researchers isolated CD4+ and CD8+ cells by positive magnetic bead selection and then checked their purity by flow cytometry. The TCR was taken from an adult with rheumatoid arthritis. The sequenced material came from CD8+ T cells sorted from blood. The chain links TRBV15 to TRBJ2-1, with D possibly TRBD2 on 6 matching bases. CDR3 sequence: CATSRVGGEQFF. DNA of the CDR3: TGTGCCACCAGCAGAGTCGGAGGGGAGCAGTTCTTC.